This TCR beta chain was observed in a study of cytomegalovirus exposure and HLA in healthy donors. The PCR ran on 60 Vbeta and 13 Jbeta primers. The method was immunoSEQ multiplex PCR; TCRdb's version includes in-frame clones alone and lacks a portion of them. The sample shows over 100,000 clones, around two thirds of them seen only once. Per the germline V gene, CDR1 is MNHEY and CDR2 is SVGAGI. J was trimmed by 3 bases and V by 9 bases; bases with no gene match: 10. CDR3 length: 14 amino acids. Sequencing was carried out using PBMCs. This chain connects TRBV6-5 to TRBJ2-7; TRBD1 agrees at 8 bases. The source of this sequence is a human donor in good health. The DNA for the CDR3 is TGTGCCAGTAAGGAGGACAGGGTGGTCTACGAGCAGTACTTC. Translated: CASKEDRVVYEQYF.